What follows is one TCR beta chain and its context. The sample originates from a study of blood T cell repertoires in COVID-19. Study in general: T cells, B-cell-depleted T cells, or PBMCs provided the cDNA or gDNA that served as material.

The protocol was immunoSEQ multiplex PCR, while the TCRdb copy is restricted to in-frame clones and leaves out a portion. The sample holds 200,000 or so clones, 70% to 90% seen once. The V gene end was trimmed by 3 bases and the J gene end by 9 bases; junction bases not matched to a gene: 13. The CDR3 extends over 16 amino acids. CDR1 and CDR2 (germline): DFQATT, SNEGSKA (reference sequence). The chain couples TRBV20-1 to TRBJ2-1; 11 bases are shared with TRBD1. This receptor was taken from a man in his 70s with active or convalescent COVID-19. The source material was peripheral blood. CDR3 sequence reads: CSASNRDRGSHSEQFF. Here the CDR3 DNA reads TGCAGTGCTAGTAACCGGGACAGGGGGTCCCACAGTGAGCAGTTCTTC.